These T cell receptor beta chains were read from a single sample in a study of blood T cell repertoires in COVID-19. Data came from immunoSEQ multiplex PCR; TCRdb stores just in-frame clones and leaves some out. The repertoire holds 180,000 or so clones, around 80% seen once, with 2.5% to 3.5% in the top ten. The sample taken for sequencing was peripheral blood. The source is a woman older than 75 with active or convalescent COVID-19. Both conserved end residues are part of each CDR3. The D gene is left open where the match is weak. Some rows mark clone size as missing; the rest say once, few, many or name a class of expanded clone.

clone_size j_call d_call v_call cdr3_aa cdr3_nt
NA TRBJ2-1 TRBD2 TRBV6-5 CASSSGGPPRNEQFF TGTGCCAGCAGTAGCGGGGGGCCCCCCCGGAATGAGCAGTTCTTC
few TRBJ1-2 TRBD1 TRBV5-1 CASSLVGQNYGYTF TGCGCCAGCAGCTTGGTGGGACAGAACTATGGCTACACCTTC
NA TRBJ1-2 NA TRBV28 CASTAASGGYTF TGTGCCAGCACGGCGGCCTCGGGTGGCTACACCTTC
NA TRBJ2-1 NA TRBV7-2 CASSLEGPSYNEQFF TGTGCCAGCAGCTTGGAGGGACCCTCCTACAATGAGCAGTTCTTC
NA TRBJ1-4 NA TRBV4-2 CASSQGTATNEKLFF TGTGCCAGCAGCCAAGGGACAGCAACTAATGAAAAACTGTTTTTT
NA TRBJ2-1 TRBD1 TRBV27 CASSIRGQDNEQFF TGTGCCAGCAGTATCCGAGGACAGGACAATGAGCAGTTCTTC
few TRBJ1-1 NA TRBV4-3 CASSQDHRTDMNTEAFF TGCGCCAGCAGCCAAGATCATCGGACGGACATGAACACTGAAGCTTTCTTT
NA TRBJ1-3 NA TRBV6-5 CASSYSGPSSGNTIYF TGTGCCAGCAGTTACTCGGGCCCCAGCTCTGGAAACACCATATATTTT
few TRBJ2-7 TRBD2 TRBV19 CASSTTGGASSYEQYF TGTGCCAGTAGTACAACGGGGGGGGCCAGCTCCTACGAGCAGTACTTC
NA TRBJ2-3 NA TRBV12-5 CASGWHTTDTQYF TGTGCTAGTGGTTGGCACACGACAGATACGCAGTATTTT
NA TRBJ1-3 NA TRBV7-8 CASSLTFGGRGNTIYF TGTGCCAGCAGCTTAACTTTCGGGGGGCGAGGAAACACCATATATTTT
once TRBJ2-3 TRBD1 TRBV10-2 CASRRDRVPDTQYF TGCGCCAGCAGACGGGACAGGGTGCCAGATACGCAGTATTTT
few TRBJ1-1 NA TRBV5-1 CASSFGRRGEAFF TGCGCCAGCAGCTTCGGCAGGAGGGGTGAAGCTTTCTTT
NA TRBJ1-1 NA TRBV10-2 CASKNGVEAFF TGCGCCAGCAAGAACGGGGTTGAAGCTTTCTTT
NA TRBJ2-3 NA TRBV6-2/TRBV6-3 CASSYRGGHVRRTDTQYF TGTGCCAGCAGTTACCGAGGGGGACACGTACGCCGCACAGATACGCAGTATTTT
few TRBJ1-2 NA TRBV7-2 CASSLKTVAGYTF TGTGCCAGCAGCCTAAAGACAGTGGCTGGCTACACCTTC